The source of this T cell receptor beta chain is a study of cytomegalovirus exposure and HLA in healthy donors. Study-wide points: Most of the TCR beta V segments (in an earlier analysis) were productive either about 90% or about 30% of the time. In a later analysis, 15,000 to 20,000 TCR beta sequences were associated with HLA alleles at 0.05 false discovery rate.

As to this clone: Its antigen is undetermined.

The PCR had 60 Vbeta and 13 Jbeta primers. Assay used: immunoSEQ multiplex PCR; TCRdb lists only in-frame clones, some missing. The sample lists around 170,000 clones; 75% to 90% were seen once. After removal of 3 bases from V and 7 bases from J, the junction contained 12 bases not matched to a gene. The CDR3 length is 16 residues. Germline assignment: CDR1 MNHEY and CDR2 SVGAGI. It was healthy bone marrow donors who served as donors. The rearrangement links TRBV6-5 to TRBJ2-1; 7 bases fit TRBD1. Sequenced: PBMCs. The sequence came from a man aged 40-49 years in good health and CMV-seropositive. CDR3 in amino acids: CASSYRGRGMTNEQFF. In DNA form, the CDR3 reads TGTGCCAGCAGTTATCGGGGCAGGGGGATGACTAATGAGCAGTTCTTC.